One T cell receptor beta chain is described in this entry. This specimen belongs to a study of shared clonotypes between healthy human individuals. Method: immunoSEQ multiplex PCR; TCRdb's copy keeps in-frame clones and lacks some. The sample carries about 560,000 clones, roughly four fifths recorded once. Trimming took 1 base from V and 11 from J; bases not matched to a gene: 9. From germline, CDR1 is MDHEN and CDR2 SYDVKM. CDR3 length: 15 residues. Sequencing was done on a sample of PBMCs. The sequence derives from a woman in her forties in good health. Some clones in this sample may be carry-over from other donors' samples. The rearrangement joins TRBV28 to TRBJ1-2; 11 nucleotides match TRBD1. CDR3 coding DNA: TGTGCCAGCAGTTTATTGGGGACAGGGGGTTTTTGGTACACCTTC. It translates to CASSLLGTGGFWYTF.